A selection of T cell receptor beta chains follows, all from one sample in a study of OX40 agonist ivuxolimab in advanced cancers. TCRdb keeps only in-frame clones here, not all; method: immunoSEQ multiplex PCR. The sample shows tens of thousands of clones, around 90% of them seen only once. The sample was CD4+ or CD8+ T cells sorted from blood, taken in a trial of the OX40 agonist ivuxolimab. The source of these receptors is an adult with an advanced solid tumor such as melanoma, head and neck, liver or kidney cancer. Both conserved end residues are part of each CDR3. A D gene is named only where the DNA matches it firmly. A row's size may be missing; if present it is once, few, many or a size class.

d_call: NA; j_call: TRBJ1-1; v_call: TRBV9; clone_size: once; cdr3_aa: CASSVGFQGKNTEAFF; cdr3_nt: TGTGCCAGCAGCGTAGGCTTCCAGGGGAAGAACACTGAAGCTTTCTTT
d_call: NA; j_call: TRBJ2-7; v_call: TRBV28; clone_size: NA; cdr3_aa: CASSFSGPAYEQYF; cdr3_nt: TGTGCCAGCAGTTTTTCGGGACCTGCCTACGAGCAGTACTTC
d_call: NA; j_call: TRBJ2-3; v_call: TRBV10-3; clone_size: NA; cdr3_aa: CAISGQGVADTQYF; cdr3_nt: TGTGCCATCAGTGGGCAGGGTGTTGCAGATACGCAGTATTTT
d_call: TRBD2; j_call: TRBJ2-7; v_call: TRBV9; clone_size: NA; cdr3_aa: CASSDDGGAYEQYF; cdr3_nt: TGTGCCAGCAGCGACGACGGGGGGGCCTACGAGCAGTACTTC
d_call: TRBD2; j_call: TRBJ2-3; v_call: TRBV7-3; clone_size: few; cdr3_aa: CASSPSGRSTDTQYF; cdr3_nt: TGTGCCAGCAGCCCTAGCGGGAGGAGCACAGATACGCAGTATTTT
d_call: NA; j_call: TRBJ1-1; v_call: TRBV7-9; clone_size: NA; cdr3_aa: CASSFLGDTEAFF; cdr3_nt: TGTGCCAGCAGCTTTTTGGGGGACACTGAAGCTTTCTTT
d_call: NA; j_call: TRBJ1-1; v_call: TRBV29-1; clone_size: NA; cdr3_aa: CSVEDLGETEAFF; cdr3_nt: TGCAGCGTTGAAGATTTAGGGGAAACTGAAGCTTTCTTT
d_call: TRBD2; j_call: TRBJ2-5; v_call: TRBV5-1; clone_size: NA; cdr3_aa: CASSQGLAGGLQETQYF; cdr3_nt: TGCGCCAGCAGCCAGGGACTAGCGGGGGGGCTCCAAGAGACCCAGTACTTC
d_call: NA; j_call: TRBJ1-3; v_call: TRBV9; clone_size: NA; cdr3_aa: CASSVEAGPIGNTIYF; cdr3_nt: TGTGCCAGCAGCGTAGAGGCAGGCCCCATCGGAAACACCATATATTTT
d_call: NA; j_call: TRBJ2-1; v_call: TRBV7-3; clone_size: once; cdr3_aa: CASSFGGDYNEQFF; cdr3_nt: TGTGCCAGCAGCTTTGGCGGGGACTACAATGAGCAGTTCTTC
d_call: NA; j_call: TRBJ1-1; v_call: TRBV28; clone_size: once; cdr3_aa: CASSGGGLAEAFF; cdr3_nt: TGTGCCAGCAGCGGTGGGGGCTTGGCTGAAGCTTTCTTT
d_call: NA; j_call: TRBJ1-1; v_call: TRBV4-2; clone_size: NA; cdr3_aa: CASSQDIENTEAFF; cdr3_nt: TGTGCCAGCAGCCAAGATATCGAGAACACTGAAGCTTTCTTT
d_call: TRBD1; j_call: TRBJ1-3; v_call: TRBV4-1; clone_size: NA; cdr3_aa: CASSLMPGTGLSNTIYF; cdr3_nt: TGCGCCAGCAGCCTGATGCCCGGGACAGGTCTGAGTAACACCATATATTTT
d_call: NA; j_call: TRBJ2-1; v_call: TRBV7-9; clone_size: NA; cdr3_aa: CASSYILRTANEQFF; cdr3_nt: TGTGCCAGCAGCTACATCCTCCGAACCGCCAATGAGCAGTTCTTC
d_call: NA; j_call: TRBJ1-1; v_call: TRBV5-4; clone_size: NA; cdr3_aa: CASRGWNTEAFF; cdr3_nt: TGTGCCAGCAGGGGATGGAACACTGAAGCTTTCTTT
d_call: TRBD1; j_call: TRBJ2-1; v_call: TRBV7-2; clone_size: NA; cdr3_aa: CASSPYWWQGAQDEQFF; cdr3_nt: TGTGCCAGCAGCCCTTATTGGTGGCAGGGGGCTCAAGATGAGCAGTTCTTC
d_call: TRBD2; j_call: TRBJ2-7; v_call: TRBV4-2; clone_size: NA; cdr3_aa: CASSQGLAGSYEQYF; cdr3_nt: TGTGCCAGCAGCCAAGGACTAGCGGGAAGCTACGAGCAGTACTTC
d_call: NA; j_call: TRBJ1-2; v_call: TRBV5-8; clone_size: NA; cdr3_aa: CASSFSSQTGSGYTF; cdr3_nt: TGTGCCAGCAGCTTTAGCAGCCAAACCGGGAGTGGCTACACCTTC
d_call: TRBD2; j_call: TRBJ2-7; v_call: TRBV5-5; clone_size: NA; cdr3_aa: CASSTTSAYEQYF; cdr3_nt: TGTGCCAGCAGCACGACTAGCGCCTACGAGCAGTACTTC
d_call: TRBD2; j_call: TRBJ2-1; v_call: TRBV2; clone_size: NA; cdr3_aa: CATDLGGQGNEQFF; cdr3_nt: TGTGCCACGGACCTGGGAGGGCAAGGCAATGAGCAGTTCTTC
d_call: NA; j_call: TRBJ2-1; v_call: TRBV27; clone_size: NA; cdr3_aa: CASSLLGDEQFF; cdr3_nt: TGTGCCAGCAGTTTACTCGGAGATGAGCAGTTCTTC
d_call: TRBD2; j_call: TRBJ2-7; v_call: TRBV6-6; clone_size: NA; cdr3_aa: CASTPLAGSSYEQYF; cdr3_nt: TGTGCCAGCACCCCGCTAGCGGGGAGCTCCTACGAGCAGTACTTC
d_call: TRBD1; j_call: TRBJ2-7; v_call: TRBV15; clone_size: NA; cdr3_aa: CATSADRANHYEQYF; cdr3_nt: TGTGCCACCAGCGCCGACAGGGCGAACCACTACGAGCAGTACTTC
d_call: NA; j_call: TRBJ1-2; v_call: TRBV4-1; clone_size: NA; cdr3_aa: CASSLGYSNYGYTF; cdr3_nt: TGCGCCAGCAGCCTTGGGTATAGTAACTATGGCTACACCTTC
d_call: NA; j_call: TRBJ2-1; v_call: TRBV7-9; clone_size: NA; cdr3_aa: CASSSTGTATYNEQFF; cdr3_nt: TGTGCCAGCAGCTCGACCGGGACCGCGACCTACAATGAGCAGTTCTTC
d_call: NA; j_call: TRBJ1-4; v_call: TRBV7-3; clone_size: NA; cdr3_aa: CASSSYKQGFGEKLFF; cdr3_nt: TGTGCCAGCAGCTCCTATAAACAGGGTTTCGGCGAAAAACTGTTTTTT
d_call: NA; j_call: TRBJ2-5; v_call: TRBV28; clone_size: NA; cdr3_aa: CASSFGAGETQYF; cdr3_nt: TGTGCCAGCAGTTTTGGGGCCGGGGAGACCCAGTACTTC
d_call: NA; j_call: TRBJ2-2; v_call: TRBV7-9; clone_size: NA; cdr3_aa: CASSLVEGWTGELFF; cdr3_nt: TGTGCCAGCAGCTTAGTCGAGGGATGGACCGGGGAGCTGTTTTTT
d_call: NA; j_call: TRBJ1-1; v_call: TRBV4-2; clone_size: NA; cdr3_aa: CASSQGPGENTEAFF; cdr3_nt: TGTGCCAGCAGCCAAGGTCCCGGGGAGAACACTGAAGCTTTCTTT
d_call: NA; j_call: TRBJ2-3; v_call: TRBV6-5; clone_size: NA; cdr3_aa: CASSSDSTGWTDTQYF; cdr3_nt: TGTGCCAGCAGTTCCGACAGTACAGGGTGGACAGATACGCAGTATTTT
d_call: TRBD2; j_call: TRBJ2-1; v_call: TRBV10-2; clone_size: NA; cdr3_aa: CASNSGLADNEQFF; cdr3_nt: TGCGCCAGCAACTCCGGACTAGCGGACAATGAGCAGTTCTTC
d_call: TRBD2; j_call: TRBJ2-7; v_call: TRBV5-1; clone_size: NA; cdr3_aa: CASSLQTSGSYEQYF; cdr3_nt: TGCGCCAGCAGCTTGCAGACTAGCGGGAGTTACGAGCAGTACTTC
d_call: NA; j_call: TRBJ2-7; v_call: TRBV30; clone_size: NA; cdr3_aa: CAWSGMASRDEQYF; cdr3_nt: TGTGCCTGGAGTGGGATGGCTAGTAGGGACGAGCAGTACTTC
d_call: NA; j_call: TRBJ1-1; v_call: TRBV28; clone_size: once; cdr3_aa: CASSSFGHLNTEAFF; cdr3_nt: TGTGCCAGCAGTTCTTTCGGACACCTGAACACTGAAGCTTTCTTT
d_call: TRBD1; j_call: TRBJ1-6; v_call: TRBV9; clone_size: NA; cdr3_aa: CASSVGQWNSPLHF; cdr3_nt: TGTGCCAGCAGCGTGGGACAGTGGAATTCACCCCTCCACTTT
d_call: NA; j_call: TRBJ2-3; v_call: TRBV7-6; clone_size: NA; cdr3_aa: CASSHGQHLPTDTQYF; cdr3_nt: TGTGCCAGCAGCCATGGACAGCACTTACCCACAGATACGCAGTATTTT
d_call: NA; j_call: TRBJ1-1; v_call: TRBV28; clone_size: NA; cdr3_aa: CASRAINTEAFF; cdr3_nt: TGTGCCAGCAGGGCAATTAACACTGAAGCTTTCTTT
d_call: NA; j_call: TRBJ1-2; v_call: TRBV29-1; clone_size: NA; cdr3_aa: CSVEPQTRAWGGYTF; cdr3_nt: TGCAGCGTTGAACCCCAGACACGTGCTTGGGGTGGCTACACCTTC
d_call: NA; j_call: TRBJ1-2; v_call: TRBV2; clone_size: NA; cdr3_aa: CASTRREAGWNYGYTF; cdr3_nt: TGTGCCAGCACCCGCCGGGAGGCAGGGTGGAACTATGGCTACACCTTC
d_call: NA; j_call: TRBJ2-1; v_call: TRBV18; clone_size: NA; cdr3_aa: CASRGHTNEQFF; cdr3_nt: TGTGCCAGCCGGGGTCATACAAATGAGCAGTTCTTC
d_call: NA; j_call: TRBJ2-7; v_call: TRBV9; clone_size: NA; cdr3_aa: CAVQREQYF; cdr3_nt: TGTGCCGTGCAACGGGAGCAGTACTTC
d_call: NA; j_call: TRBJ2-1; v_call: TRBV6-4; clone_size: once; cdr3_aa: CASSSSSSEQFF; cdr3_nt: TGTGCCAGCAGTTCTAGCTCCAGTGAGCAGTTCTTC
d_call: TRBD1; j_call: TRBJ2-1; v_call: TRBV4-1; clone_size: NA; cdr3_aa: CASSQGQGPYNEQFF; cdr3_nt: TGCGCCAGCAGCCAAGGACAGGGGCCCTACAATGAGCAGTTCTTC
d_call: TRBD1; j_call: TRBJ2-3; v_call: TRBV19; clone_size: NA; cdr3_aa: CASSTRPTGAEADTQYF; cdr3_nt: TGTGCCAGTAGTACACGCCCGACAGGGGCGGAAGCAGATACGCAGTATTTT
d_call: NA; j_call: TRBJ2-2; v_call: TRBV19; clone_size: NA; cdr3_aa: CASSRGAGELFF; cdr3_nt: TGTGCCAGCTCCCGGGGCGCCGGGGAGCTGTTTTTT
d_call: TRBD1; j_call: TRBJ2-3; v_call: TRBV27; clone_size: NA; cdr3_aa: CASNLQGWPGTDTQYF; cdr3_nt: TGTGCCAGCAACCTACAGGGGTGGCCCGGCACAGATACGCAGTATTTT
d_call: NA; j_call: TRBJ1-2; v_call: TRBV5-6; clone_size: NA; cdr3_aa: CASSWQGLDYGYTF; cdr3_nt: TGTGCCAGCAGCTGGCAGGGCTTAGACTATGGCTACACCTTC
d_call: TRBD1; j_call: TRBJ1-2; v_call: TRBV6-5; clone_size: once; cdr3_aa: CASSRLVQGLRGYTF; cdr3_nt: TGTGCCAGCAGTCGACTCGTACAGGGGTTAAGGGGCTACACCTTC
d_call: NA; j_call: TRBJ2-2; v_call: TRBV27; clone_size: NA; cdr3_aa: CASRPGTYNTGELFF; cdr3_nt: TGTGCCAGCAGACCCGGGACATATAACACCGGGGAGCTGTTTTTT
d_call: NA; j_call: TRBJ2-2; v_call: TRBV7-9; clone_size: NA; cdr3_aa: CASSLAVGELFF; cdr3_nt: TGTGCCAGCAGCTTAGCGGTAGGGGAGCTGTTTTTT
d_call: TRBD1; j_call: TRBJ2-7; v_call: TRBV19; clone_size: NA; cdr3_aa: CASSTGGSPHEQYF; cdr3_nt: TGTGCCAGTTCTACAGGGGGTTCTCCCCACGAGCAGTACTTC
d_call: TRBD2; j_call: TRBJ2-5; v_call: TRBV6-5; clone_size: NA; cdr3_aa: CASSYSGTSQETQYF; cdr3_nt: TGTGCCAGCAGTTACTCCGGGACTAGCCAAGAGACCCAGTACTTC
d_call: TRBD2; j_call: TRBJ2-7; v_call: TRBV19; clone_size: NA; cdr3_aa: CASSMGLAAYEQYF; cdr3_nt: TGTGCCAGTAGTATGGGACTAGCGGCATACGAGCAGTACTTC
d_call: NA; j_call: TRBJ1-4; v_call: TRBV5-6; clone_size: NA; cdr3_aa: CASSLGDGSGEKLFF; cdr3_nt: TGTGCCAGCAGCTTGGGCGACGGTTCGGGGGAAAAACTGTTTTTT
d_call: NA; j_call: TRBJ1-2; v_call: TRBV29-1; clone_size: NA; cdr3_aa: CSVEEERGYTF; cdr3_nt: TGCAGCGTTGAAGAGGAAAGAGGCTACACCTTC
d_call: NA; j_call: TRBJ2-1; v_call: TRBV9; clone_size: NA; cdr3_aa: CASSVAPGDGNEQFF; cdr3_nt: TGTGCCAGCAGCGTAGCACCAGGGGACGGTAATGAGCAGTTCTTC
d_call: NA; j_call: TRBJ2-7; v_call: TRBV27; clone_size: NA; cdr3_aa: CASSSATTSSPTYEQYF; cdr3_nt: TGTGCCAGCAGTTCGGCCACAACTAGCTCTCCTACCTACGAGCAGTACTTC
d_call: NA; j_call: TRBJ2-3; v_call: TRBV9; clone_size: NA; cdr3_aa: CASSVGQTDTQYF; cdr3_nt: TGTGCCAGCAGCGTAGGGCAGACAGATACGCAGTATTTT